This T cell receptor (beta chain) was obtained from a study of CD8+ T cells in alopecia areata. The study, taken as a whole, reports: Scalp sequencing also captures normal skin's resident alphabeta T cells.

Researchers took lesional scalp punch biopsies and peripheral blood from people who were alopecia areata patients. As regards this clone: The antigen is not known.

The authors extracted RNA and reverse transcribed it into cDNA as the sequencing template. Clones were sequenced by immunoSEQ multiplex PCR, and TCRdb holds only the in-frame ones, with some missing. The sample lists approximately 120,000 clones; roughly 50% were seen once. Trimming stripped 11 bases from V and 13 bases from J, with 9 bases between. This CDR3 has 8 amino acids. Source material: NKG2D-low CD8+ T cells sorted from blood. The V call is TRBV23-1, the J call TRBJ2-4; D call uncertain. TRBV23-1 is marked as an open reading frame, function uncertain. This receptor was obtained from a human donor with alopecia areata. The CDR3 here is CAPPQQYF. The CDR3 DNA is TGCGCCCCCCCCCAGCAGTACTTC.